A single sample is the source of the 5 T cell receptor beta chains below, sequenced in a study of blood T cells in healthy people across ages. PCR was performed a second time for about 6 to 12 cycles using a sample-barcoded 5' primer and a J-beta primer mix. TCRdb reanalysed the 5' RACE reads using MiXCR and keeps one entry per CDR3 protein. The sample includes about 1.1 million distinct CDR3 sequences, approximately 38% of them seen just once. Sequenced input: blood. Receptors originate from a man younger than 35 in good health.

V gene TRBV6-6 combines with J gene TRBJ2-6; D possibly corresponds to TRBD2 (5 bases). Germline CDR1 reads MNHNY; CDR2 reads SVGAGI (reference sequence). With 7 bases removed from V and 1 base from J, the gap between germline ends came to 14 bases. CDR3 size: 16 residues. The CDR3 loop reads CASTRRVGSGANVLTF. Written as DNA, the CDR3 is TGTGCCAGCACCCGGCGGGTAGGGTCTGGGGCCAACGTCCTGACTTTC.

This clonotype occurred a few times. CDR3 nucleotides: TGTGCCAGCAGTTACCTGCCGGAATATAATTCACCCCTCCACTTT. Its protein is CASSYLPEYNSPLHF. This rearrangement joins TRBV6-5 to TRBJ1-6; D ambiguous. CDR1 is MNHEY, CDR2 SVGAGI, per germline. The CDR3 length is 15 residues. With 2 bases removed from V and 4 bases from J, the gap between germline ends came to 9 bases.

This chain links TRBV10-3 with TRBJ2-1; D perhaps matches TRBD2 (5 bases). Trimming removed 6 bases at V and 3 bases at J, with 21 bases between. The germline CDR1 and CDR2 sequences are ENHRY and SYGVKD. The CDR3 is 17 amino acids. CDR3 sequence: CAISPQGKAALYNEQFF. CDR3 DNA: TGTGCCATCAGCCCTCAAGGGAAAGCGGCCCTCTACAATGAGCAGTTCTTC.

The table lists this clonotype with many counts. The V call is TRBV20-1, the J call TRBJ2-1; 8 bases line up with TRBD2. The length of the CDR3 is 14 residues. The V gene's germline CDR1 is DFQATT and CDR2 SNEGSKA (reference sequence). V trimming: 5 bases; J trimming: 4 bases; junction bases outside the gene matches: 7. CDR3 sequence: CSAVKAGAYNEQFF. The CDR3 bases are TGCAGTGCTGTGAAAGCGGGGGCTTACAATGAGCAGTTCTTC.

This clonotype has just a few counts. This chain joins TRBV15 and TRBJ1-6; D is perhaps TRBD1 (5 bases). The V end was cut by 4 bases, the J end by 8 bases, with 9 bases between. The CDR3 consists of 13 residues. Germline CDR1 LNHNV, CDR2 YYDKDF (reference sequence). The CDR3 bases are TGTGCCACCAGCACAGGGTTTGATTCACCCCTCCACTTT. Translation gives CATSTGFDSPLHF.